Listed here are 32 T cell receptor beta chains from one sample, sequenced in a study of blood T cell repertoires in COVID-19. Sequencing was performed with immunoSEQ multiplex PCR; in TCRdb, only in-frame clones are kept and a portion is missing. The data contain approximately 160,000 clones, about 86% of them singletons. Sequenced sample: peripheral blood. The receptors shown here come from a woman aged 80 or older with acute or convalescent COVID-19.

The chain has TRBV6-2 or TRBV6-3 and TRBJ1-4; D is ambiguous. The V and J ends lost 5 bases and 0 bases respectively, with 10 bases between them. In germline, CDR1 is MNHEY, CDR2 SVGEGT. The CDR3 is made up of 15 amino acids. The CDR3 region is CASSPIGTTNEKLFF. The CDR3 DNA is TGTGCCAGCAGTCCAATCGGGACAACTAATGAAAAACTGTTTTTT.

This chain connects TRBV18 to TRBJ1-5; 8 nucleotides agree with TRBD1. Trimming at V came to 0 bases and at J to 7 bases, leaving 5 bases not matched to a gene. CDR3 length: 15 residues. Looked up from germline, CDR1 is KGHSH and CDR2 is LQKENI. CDR3 coding DNA: TGTGCCAGCTCACCACCTGGACAGGGCGGGCAGCCCCAGCATTTT. Translation: CASSPPGQGGQPQHF. Full variable domain (missing parts from reference TRBV18 and TRBJ1-5): NAGVMQNPRHLVRRRGQEARLRCSPMKGHSHVYWYRQLPEEGLKFMVYLQKENIIDESGMPKERFSAEFPKEGPSILRIQQVVRGDSAAYFCASSPPGQGGQPQHFGDGTRLSIL.

V gene TRBV7-9 combines with J gene TRBJ2-2, with TRBD2 matching over 8 bases. This CDR3 comprises 15 residues. Germline values: CDR1 SEHNR, CDR2 FQNEAQ (reference sequence). The V and J ends lost 0 bases and 4 bases, in that order; junction bases with no gene match: 1. CDR3 nucleotide sequence: TGTGCCAGCAGCTTAGCTAGCGGGATCACCGGGGAGCTGTTTTTT. This translates into CASSLASGITGELFF.

This clone came up once. The chain couples TRBV6-1 to TRBJ1-5, with D hard to call. Trimming removed 0 bases at V and 9 bases at J, with 9 bases between. The CDR3 sequence is 13 residues long. Germline-derived CDR1 and CDR2 are MNHNS and SASEGT. In DNA form, the CDR3 reads TGTGCCAGCAGTGAAGCTTCCCGGGGGCCCCAGCATTTT. Protein product: CASSEASRGPQHF.

The rearrangement joins TRBV9 to TRBJ2-3, with 10 bases aligning to TRBD2. Germline V gene data show CDR1 as SGDLS and CDR2 as YYNGEE. Trimming removed 7 bases from V and 1 base from J; junction bases left unmatched: 6. The CDR3 sequence is 15 residues long. CDR3 in DNA: TGTGCCAGCGGACCCCTAGCGGGGGGCACAGATACGCAGTATTTT. Translation gives CASGPLAGGTDTQYF.

Turning to this clone: A much larger clone sits a single nucleotide away, making a read error possible. V usage is TRBV11-2 and J usage is TRBJ1-5, with a tentative D call TRBD1 (6 bases). V lost 5 bases and J lost 4, with 9 bases in between. Germline lookup yields CDR1 SGHAT and CDR2 FQNNGV. This CDR3 comprises 13 residues. In DNA, the CDR3 is TGTGCCAGCAGCCAGGACAGTAATCAGCCCCAGCATTTT. Amino acid sequence: CASSQDSNQPQHF.

The chain combines TRBV29-1 with TRBJ1-2; D not certain. The V end was cut by 0 bases, the J end by 6 bases, with 11 bases between. From germline, CDR1 is SQVTM and CDR2 ANQGSEA. This CDR3 has 13 amino acids. Here the CDR3 DNA reads TGCAGCGTTGAAGATCGGAGGGCTAATGGCTACACCTTC. Its translation is CSVEDRRANGYTF.

V and J are TRBV7-9 and TRBJ1-3; no firm D call. The CDR3 loop spans 17 amino acids. In germline, CDR1 is SEHNR, CDR2 FQNEAQ (reference sequence). Between the trimmed V and J ends, which lost 1 base and 0 bases, there was a span of 13 bases. CDR3 DNA: TGTGCCAGCAGCTTAGAAGGTGGAGGCAGCTCTGGAAACACCATATATTTT. Its protein product is CASSLEGGGSSGNTIYF.

J is TRBJ2-7 and V is TRBV9, with D perhaps matching TRBD2 (6 bases). CDR1 and CDR2 (germline): SGDLS, YYNGEE. The CDR3 runs to 16 residues. The ends were cut back, 4 bases at V and 3 bases at J, with 20 bases in the middle. CDR3 protein: CASSPSGVGYNYEQYF. CDR3 nucleotides: TGTGCCAGCAGCCCCTCGGGGGTGGGCTATAACTACGAGCAGTACTTC.

The genes are TRBV5-6 and TRBJ2-1; 7 bases line up with TRBD1. V dropped 4 bases and J dropped 3; count of bases not matched to a gene: 4. The CDR3 runs to 14 residues. Per germline, CDR1 SGHDT and CDR2 YYEEEE. The CDR3 sequence is CASSNWDSYNEQFF. In nucleotides, the CDR3 is TGTGCCAGCAGCAATTGGGACAGCTACAATGAGCAGTTCTTC.

The rearrangement uses TRBV10-3 and TRBJ1-1; D is perhaps TRBD1 (5 bases). This CDR3 contains 14 residues. Germline CDR1 reads ENHRY; CDR2 reads SYGVKD. Trimming left V 3 bases short and J 0 bases short, with 8 bases between. The CDR3 reads CAISDQGMNTEAFF. The CDR3 region has the DNA TGTGCCATCAGTGATCAGGGCATGAACACTGAAGCTTTCTTT.

The gene calls are TRBV6-2 or TRBV6-3 and TRBJ1-5; no definite D call. The germline V and J ends were trimmed by 2 bases and 9 bases, with 14 bases remaining between them. CDR3 length: 14 amino acids. Germline CDR1 is MNHEY and CDR2 is SVGEGT. The CDR3, as DNA: TGTGCCAGCAGTTACCTTGACGGGAACTTGCCCCAGCATTTT. This codes for CASSYLDGNLPQHF.

The chain is built from TRBV4-3 and TRBJ2-3; tentative D call: TRBD2 (5 bases). The V gene's germline CDR1 is LGHNA and CDR2 YSLEER. The V gene lost 0 bases and the J gene lost 10 bases, with 17 bases spanning the gap. The CDR3 is 15 amino acids. The CDR3 bases are TGCGCCAGCAGCCAAGACCCGCCAGTTCGGGGAGCGCAGTATTTT. Amino acid sequence: CASSQDPPVRGAQYF.

The V call is TRBV9, the J call TRBJ2-3; D is unresolved. Germline CDR1 SGDLS, CDR2 YYNGEE. The CDR3 is made up of 14 amino acids. V shed 0 bases and J shed 2 bases, with 7 bases lying between them. The DNA for the CDR3 is TGTGCCAGCAGCGTAGCTACGCCCACAGATACGCAGTATTTT. It yields the protein CASSVATPTDTQYF.

CDR3: CASNRGYNYGYTF. The CDR3 nucleotides are TGTGCCAGCAACAGGGGATACAACTATGGCTACACCTTC. The chain links TRBV19 to TRBJ1-2; 7 nucleotides align to TRBD1. The V segment lost 9 bases and the J segment 2 bases; nucleotides outside the gene matches: 6. The CDR3 is made up of 13 amino acids. Looked up from germline, CDR1 is LNHDA and CDR2 is SQIVND (reference sequence).

The chain is built from TRBV6-6 and TRBJ2-7, with D possibly TRBD2 on 8 matching bases. The CDR3 spans 17 residues. V lost 5 bases and J 1 base, leaving 21 bases between the germline ends. In germline, CDR1 is MNHNY, CDR2 SVGAGI (reference sequence). This chain's CDR3 is CASSPPGGDRRSYEQYF. The CDR3 region has the DNA TGTGCCAGCAGTCCCCCGGGAGGGGACAGAAGGTCCTACGAGCAGTACTTC.

V gene TRBV2 combines with J gene TRBJ1-5; the D gene is possibly TRBD1 (5 bases). Germline V gives CDR1 SNHLY, CDR2 FYNNEI. This CDR3 contains 16 residues. The germline V and J ends were trimmed by 1 base and 2 bases, with 12 bases remaining between them. CDR3 coding DNA: TGTGCCAGCAGTGAAGGAACAGGCGGACGCAATCAGCCCCAGCATTTT. Protein sequence: CASSEGTGGRNQPQHF.

The J gene is TRBJ1-2, the V gene TRBV7-2, with D unclear. V gave up 4 bases and J gave up 6 bases, with 15 bases separating them. The CDR3 contains 14 residues. CDR1 is SGHTA, CDR2 FQGNSA, per germline. The CDR3 loop reads CASSSPGRGNGYTF. The CDR3 DNA is TGTGCCAGCAGCTCCCCCGGTCGGGGTAATGGCTACACCTTC.

The CDR3 here is CASWTGGTKTEAFF. The DNA of the CDR3 is TGTGCCAGCTGGACAGGGGGAACCAAGACTGAAGCTTTCTTT. The rearrangement uses TRBV6-5 and TRBJ1-1; the match to TRBD1 covers 10 bases. This CDR3 is built from 14 residues. Trimming cost V 8 bases and J 5 bases; bases outside gene matches: 8. CDR1 is MNHEY and CDR2 is SVGAGI in the germline V gene.

This chain connects TRBV15 to TRBJ2-5, with D perhaps TRBD1 (5 bases). The CDR3 runs 11 residues. The germline V and J ends were trimmed by 5 bases and 12 bases, with 13 bases remaining between them. Per germline, CDR1 LNHNV and CDR2 YYDKDF (reference sequence). The CDR3 sequence is CATSGDRLEYF. CDR3 nucleotide sequence: TGTGCCACCAGCGGCGACAGACTGGAGTACTTC. The complete variable domain, with remaining parts taken from reference TRBV15 and TRBJ2-5, reads DAMVIQNPRYQVTQFGKPVTLSCSQTLNHNVMYWYQQKSSQAPKLLFHYYDKDFNNEADTPDNFQSRRPNTSFCFLDIRSPGLGDTAMYLCATSGDRLEYFGPGTRLLVL.

V is TRBV3-1 (or the pseudogene TRBV3-2) and J is TRBJ1-1; D is uncertain. This CDR3 spans 12 amino acids. The ends were cut back, 4 bases at V and 8 bases at J, with 11 bases in the middle. CDR1 LGHDT and CDR2 YNNKEL come from the germline V gene (reference sequence). CDR3 in DNA: TGTGCCAGCAGCCGGGGTGGGAGGGAAGCTTTCTTT. This gives the protein CASSRGGREAFF.

The chain is built from TRBV5-1 and TRBJ2-1; D not certain. Trimming cost V 0 bases and J 1 base, with 5 bases left between them. This CDR3 region has 14 residues. The germline gives CDR1 SGHRS, CDR2 YFSETQ. CDR3 amino acids: CASSLGLSYNEQFF. CDR3 nucleotides: TGCGCCAGCAGCTTGGGACTTTCCTACAATGAGCAGTTCTTC.

V gene TRBV27 combines with J gene TRBJ2-1, with D perhaps TRBD1 (5 bases). The CDR3 extends over 14 amino acids. V was cut by 6 bases and J by 5 bases, with 14 bases left in between. Germline V gives CDR1 MNHEY, CDR2 SMNVEV (reference sequence). The CDR3 DNA sequence: TGTGCCAGCAGCGGACACTCAATGAACAATGAGCAGTTCTTC. This sequence encodes CASSGHSMNNEQFF.

The V and J genes are TRBV5-6 and TRBJ2-7, with D perhaps TRBD1 (6 bases). Per the germline V gene, CDR1 is SGHDT and CDR2 is YYEEEE. V lost 3 bases and J 10 bases, leaving 20 bases between the germline ends. This CDR3 is built from 14 residues. The CDR3 reads CASSSVWNRATQYF. For the CDR3, the DNA is TGTGCCAGCAGCTCCGTGTGGAACAGGGCAACCCAGTACTTC.

V and J are TRBV5-1 and TRBJ2-2; no clear D. Trimming left V 1 base short and J 4 bases short, with 11 bases between. The germline gives CDR1 SGHRS, CDR2 YFSETQ. The CDR3 sequence is 15 residues long. CDR3 sequence: CASSLYTRGTGELFF. The CDR3 DNA follows: TGCGCCAGCAGCTTGTATACCCGAGGCACCGGGGAGCTGTTTTTT.

The gene calls are TRBV2 and TRBJ2-2, with D possibly being TRBD2 (6 bases). The V end was cut by 8 bases, the J end by 3 bases, with 13 bases between. The CDR3 sequence is 14 residues long. Germline V gene lookup returns CDR1 SNHLY and CDR2 FYNNEI. CDR3 DNA sequence: TGTGCCAGCTCTCGGGGGAAGGACACCGGGGAGCTGTTTTTT. Translated: CASSRGKDTGELFF. The variable domain in full, with the rest retrieved from reference TRBV2 and TRBJ2-2, is EPEVTQTPSHQVTQMGQEVILRCVPISNHLYFYWYRQILGQKVEFLVSFYNNEISEKSEIFDDQFSVERPDGSNFTLKIRSTKLEDSAMYFCASSRGKDTGELFFGEGSRLTVL.

The V gene is TRBV7-9, the J gene TRBJ1-1; D is uncertain. This CDR3 is built from 14 residues. Trimming removed 5 bases from V and 1 base from J, with 11 bases in between. CDR1 SEHNR and CDR2 FQNEAQ come from the germline V gene (reference sequence). The CDR3 DNA is TGTGCCAGCAGCCCCACTCGGGAGAACACTGAAGCTTTCTTT. Translated, it gives CASSPTRENTEAFF.

The chain couples TRBV29-1 to TRBJ1-1; TRBD1 might be the D (6 bases). Per germline, CDR1 SQVTM and CDR2 ANQGSEA. V was trimmed by 7 bases and J by 1 base, leaving 19 bases between them. This CDR3 is 15 amino acids long. The CDR3 reads CSASAGAIGNTEAFF. Here the CDR3 DNA reads TGCAGCGCCTCGGCGGGGGCAATCGGGAACACTGAAGCTTTCTTT.

This chain uses TRBV6-4 with TRBJ2-5; D is perhaps TRBD2 (6 bases). Looked up from germline, CDR1 is MRHNA and CDR2 is SNTAGT. The CDR3 totals 14 residues. The ends were cut back, 7 bases at V and 1 base at J, with 13 bases in the middle. The CDR3 coding sequence is TGTGCCAGCACCCGGCGGGACTCCCAAGAGACCCAGTACTTC. Translating it yields CASTRRDSQETQYF.

V gene TRBV3-1 (or the pseudogene TRBV3-2) combines with J gene TRBJ2-1; D gene uncertain. V shed 0 bases and J shed 9 bases, with 12 bases lying between them. Per the germline V gene, CDR1 is LGHDT and CDR2 is YNNKEL (reference sequence). This CDR3 has 14 residues. CDR3 sequence (DNA): TGTGCCAGCAGCCAAGATTGGCTAGTCGCTGAGCAGTTCTTC. It is translated as CASSQDWLVAEQFF.

This chain links TRBV7-2 with TRBJ1-1; D unclear. The germline V gene encodes CDR1 SGHTA and CDR2 FQGNSA. The CDR3 spans 14 residues. With 1 base removed from V and 0 bases from J, the gap between germline ends came to 6 bases. The CDR3 nucleotides read TGTGCCAGCAGCTTAGACAGCATGAACACTGAAGCTTTCTTT. Protein product: CASSLDSMNTEAFF.

The genes are TRBV28 and TRBJ2-7; D unresolved. CDR3 length: 13 amino acids. Trimming took off 6 bases at V and 2 bases at J, with 11 bases between the two ends. Germline assignment: CDR1 MDHEN and CDR2 SYDVKM. CDR3 coding DNA: TGTGCCAGCAGCCAAGCCCCCACCTACGAGCAGTACTTC. Protein sequence: CASSQAPTYEQYF.